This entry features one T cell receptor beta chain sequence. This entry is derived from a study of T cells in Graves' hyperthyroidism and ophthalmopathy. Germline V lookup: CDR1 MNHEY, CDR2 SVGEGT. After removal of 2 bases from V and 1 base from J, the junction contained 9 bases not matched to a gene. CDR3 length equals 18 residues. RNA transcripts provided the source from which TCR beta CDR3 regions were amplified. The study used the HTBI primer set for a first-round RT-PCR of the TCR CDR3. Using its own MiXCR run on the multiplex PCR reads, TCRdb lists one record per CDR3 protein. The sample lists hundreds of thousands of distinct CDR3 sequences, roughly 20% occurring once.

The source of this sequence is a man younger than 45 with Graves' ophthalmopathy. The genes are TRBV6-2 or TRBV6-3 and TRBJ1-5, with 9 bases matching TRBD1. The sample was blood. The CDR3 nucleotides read TGTGCCAGCAGTTACCGGACAGGGGATCCGGTAAGCAATCAGCCCCAGCATTTT. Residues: CASSYRTGDPVSNQPQHF.